Each of the 3 T cell receptor beta chains below was sequenced from the same sample in a study of T cells expressing NK-cell markers. TCRdb processed the 5' RACE reads again and assigns one entry to each CDR3 protein, with no DNA. With hundreds of thousands of distinct CDR3 sequences in the sample, the ten largest clones hold 7.3%. Sequenced sample: blood T cells: a sorted CD56 or NKG2C T cell subset, CD4+ or CD8+ T cells, or bulk PBMC T cells (not recorded which). The receptors shown here come from a woman aged 18 to 75 in good health.

The chain joins TRBV5-5 to TRBJ2-3; TCRdb picks TRBD2, but there is no DNA to check that call. The germline V gene encodes CDR1 SGHKS and CDR2 YYEKEE (reference sequence). CDR3 length: 15 residues. The CDR3 reads CASSPGLVSTDTQYF.

J is TRBJ2-2 and V is TRBV7-9. CDR3 length equals 15 residues. Germline values: CDR1 SEHNR, CDR2 FQNEAQ (reference sequence). The chain's CDR3 is CASGVSAANTGELFF.

CDR3 region: CASSGGGLAEAFF. The chain has TRBV5-1 and TRBJ1-1; TCRdb's D call, TRBD1, is unchecked because there is no DNA. This CDR3 comprises 13 residues. Germline V CDR1 and CDR2: SGHRS, YFSETQ.